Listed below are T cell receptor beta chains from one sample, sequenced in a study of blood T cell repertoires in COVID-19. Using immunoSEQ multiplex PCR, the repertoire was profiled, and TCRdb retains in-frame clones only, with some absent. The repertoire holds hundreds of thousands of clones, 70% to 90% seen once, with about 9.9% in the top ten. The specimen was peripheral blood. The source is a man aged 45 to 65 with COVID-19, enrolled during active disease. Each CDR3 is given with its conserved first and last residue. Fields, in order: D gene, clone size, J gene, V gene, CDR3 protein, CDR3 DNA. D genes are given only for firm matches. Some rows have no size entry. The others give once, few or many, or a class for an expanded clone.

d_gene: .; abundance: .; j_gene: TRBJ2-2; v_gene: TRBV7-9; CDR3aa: CASSLGWQGPNTGELFF; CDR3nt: TGTGCCAGCAGCTTAGGATGGCAGGGCCCGAACACCGGGGAGCTGTTTTTT
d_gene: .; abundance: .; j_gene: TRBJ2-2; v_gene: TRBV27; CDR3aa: CASSAWTVWTGELFF; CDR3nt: TGTGCCAGCAGTGCGTGGACTGTGTGGACCGGGGAGCTGTTTTTT
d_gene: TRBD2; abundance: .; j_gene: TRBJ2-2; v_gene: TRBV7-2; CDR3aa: CASSFAQLAGVNTGELFF; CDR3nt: TGTGCCAGCAGCTTTGCCCAACTAGCGGGGGTAAACACCGGGGAGCTGTTTTTT
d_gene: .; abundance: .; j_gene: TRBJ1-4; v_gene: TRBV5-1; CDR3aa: CASSLGATNEKLFF; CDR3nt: TGCGCCAGCAGCTTGGGAGCAACTAATGAAAAACTGTTTTTT
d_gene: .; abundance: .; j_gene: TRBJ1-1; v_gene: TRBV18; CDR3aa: CASSLSRGGNTEAFF; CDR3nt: TGTGCCAGCTCCCTATCTAGAGGGGGGAACACTGAAGCTTTCTTT
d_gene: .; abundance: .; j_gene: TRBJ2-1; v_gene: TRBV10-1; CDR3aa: CASSAPEGGAEQFF; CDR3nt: TGCGCCAGCAGCGCCCCCGAGGGGGGGGCTGAGCAGTTCTTC
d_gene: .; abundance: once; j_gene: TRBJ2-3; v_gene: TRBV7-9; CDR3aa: CASPGGRGTDTQYF; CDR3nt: TGTGCCAGCCCCGGCGGTAGGGGGACAGATACGCAGTATTTT
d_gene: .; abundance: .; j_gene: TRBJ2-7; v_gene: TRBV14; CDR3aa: CASSPGLRRSYEQYF; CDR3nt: TGTGCCAGCAGCCCGGGACTGAGGAGAAGCTACGAGCAGTACTTC
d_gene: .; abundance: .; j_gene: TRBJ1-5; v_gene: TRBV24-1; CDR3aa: CATSDPLGGNQPQHF; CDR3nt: TGTGCCACCAGTGACCCGCTCGGGGGTAATCAGCCCCAGCATTTT
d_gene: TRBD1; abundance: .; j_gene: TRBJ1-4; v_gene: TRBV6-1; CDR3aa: CASSDTQGAGDEKLFF; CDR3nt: TGTGCCAGCAGTGATACACAGGGGGCTGGCGATGAAAAACTGTTTTTT
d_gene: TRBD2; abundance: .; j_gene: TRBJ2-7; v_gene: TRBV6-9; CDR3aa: CASSSPRRGRDEQYF; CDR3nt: TGTGCCAGCAGTTCCCCGCGACGAGGGAGGGACGAGCAGTACTTC